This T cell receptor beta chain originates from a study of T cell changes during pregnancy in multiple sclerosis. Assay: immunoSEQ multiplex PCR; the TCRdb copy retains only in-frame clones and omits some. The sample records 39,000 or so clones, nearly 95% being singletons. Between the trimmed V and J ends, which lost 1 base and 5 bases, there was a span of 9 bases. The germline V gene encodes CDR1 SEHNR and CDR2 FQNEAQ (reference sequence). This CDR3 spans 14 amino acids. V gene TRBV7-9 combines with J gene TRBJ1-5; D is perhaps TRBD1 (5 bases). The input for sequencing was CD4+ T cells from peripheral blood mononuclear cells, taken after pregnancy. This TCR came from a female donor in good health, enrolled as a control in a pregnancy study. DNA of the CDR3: TGTGCCAGCAGCTTAGAGGGGTACGATCAGCCCCAGCATTTT. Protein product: CASSLEGYDQPQHF. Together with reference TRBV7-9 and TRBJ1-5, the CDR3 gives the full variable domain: DTGVSQNPRHKITKRGQNVTFRCDPISEHNRLYWYRQTLGQGPEFLTYFQNEAQLEKSRLLSDRFSAERPKGSFSTLEIQRTEQGDSAMYLCASSLEGYDQPQHFGDGTRLSIL.